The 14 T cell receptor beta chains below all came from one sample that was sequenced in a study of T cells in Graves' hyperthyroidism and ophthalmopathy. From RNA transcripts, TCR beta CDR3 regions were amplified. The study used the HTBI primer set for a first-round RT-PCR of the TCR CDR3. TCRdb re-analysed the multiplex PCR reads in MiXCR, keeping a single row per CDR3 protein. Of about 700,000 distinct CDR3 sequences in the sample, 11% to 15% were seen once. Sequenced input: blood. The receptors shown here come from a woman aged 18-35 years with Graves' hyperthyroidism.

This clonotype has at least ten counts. The CDR3 nucleotides are TGTGCCAGCAGCTTAGAAGCGAGCTCCTACGAGCAGTACTTC. It translates to CASSLEASSYEQYF. J is TRBJ2-7 and V is TRBV5-8; D is unclear. The germline CDR1 and CDR2 sequences are SGHTS and YDEGEE. The V end was cut by 2 bases, the J end by 0 bases, with 9 bases between. CDR3 size: 14 residues.

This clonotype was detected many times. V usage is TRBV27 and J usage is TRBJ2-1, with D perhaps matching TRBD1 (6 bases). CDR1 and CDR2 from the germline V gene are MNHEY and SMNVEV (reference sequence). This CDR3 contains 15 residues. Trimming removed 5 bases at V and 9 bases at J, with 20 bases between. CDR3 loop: CASSIGQSPGVEQFF. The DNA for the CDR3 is TGTGCCAGCAGTATCGGACAGAGCCCTGGTGTTGAGCAGTTCTTC.

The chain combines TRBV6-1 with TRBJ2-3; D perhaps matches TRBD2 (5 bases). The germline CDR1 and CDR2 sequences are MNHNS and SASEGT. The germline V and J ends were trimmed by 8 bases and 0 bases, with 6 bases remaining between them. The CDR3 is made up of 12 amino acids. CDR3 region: CASEGSTDTQYF. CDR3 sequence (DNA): TGTGCCAGCGAGGGCAGCACAGATACGCAGTATTTT.

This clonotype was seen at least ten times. The CDR3 loop is CAIRPQSTSSYEQYF. The CDR3 coding sequence is TGTGCCATCAGGCCCCAATCGACGTCCTCCTACGAGCAGTACTTC. The chain employs TRBV10-3 and TRBJ2-7, with D unclear. V lost 6 bases to trimming and J lost 0 bases, with 15 bases between them. The CDR3 length is 15 residues. The germline CDR1 and CDR2 sequences are ENHRY and SYGVKD.

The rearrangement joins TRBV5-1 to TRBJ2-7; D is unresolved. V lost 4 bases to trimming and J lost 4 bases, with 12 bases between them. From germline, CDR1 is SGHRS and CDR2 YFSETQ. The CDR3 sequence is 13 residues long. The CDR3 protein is CASSQGKEYEQYF. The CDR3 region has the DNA TGCGCCAGCAGCCAAGGGAAGGAGTACGAGCAGTACTTC. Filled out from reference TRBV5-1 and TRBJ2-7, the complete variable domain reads KAGVTQTPRYLIKTRGQQVTLSCSPISGHRSVSWYQQTPGQGLQFLFEYFSETQRNKGNFPGRFSGRQFSNSRSEMNVSTLELGDSALYLCASSQGKEYEQYFGPGTRLTVT.

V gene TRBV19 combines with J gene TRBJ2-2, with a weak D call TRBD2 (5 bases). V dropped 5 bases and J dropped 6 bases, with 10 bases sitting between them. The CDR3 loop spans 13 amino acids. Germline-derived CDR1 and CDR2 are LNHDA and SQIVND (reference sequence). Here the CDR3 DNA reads TGTGCCAGTAGTCCTAGCTCCCCCGGGGAGCTGTTTTTT. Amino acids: CASSPSSPGELFF.

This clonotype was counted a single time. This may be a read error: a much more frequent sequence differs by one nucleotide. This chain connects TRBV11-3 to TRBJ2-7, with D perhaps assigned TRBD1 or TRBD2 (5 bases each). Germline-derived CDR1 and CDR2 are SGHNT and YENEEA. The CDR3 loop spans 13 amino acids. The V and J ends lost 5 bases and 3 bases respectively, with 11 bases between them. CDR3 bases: TGTGCCAGCAGCGGGACCGACAGCTACGAGCAGTACTTC. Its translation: CASSGTDSYEQYF.

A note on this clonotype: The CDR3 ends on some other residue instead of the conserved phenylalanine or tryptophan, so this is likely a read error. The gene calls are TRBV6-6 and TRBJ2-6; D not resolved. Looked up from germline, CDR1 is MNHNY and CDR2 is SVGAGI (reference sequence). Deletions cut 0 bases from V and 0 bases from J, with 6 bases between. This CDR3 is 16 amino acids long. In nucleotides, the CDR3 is TGTGCCAGCAGTTACTCGAGGTCCTCTGGGGCCAACGTCCTGACTGTC. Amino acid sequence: CASSYSRSSGANVLTV.

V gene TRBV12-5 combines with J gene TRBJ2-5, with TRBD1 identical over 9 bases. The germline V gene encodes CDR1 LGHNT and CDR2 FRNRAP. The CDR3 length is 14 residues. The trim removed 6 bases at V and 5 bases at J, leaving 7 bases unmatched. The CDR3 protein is CASGPGQGQETQYF. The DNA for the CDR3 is TGTGCTAGTGGACCGGGACAGGGCCAGGAGACCCAGTACTTC.

CDR3 coding DNA: TGTGCCAGCAGCTCGCCGACAGGGGGGTTAGGGGCCAACGTCCTGACTTTC. The encoded protein is CASSSPTGGLGANVLTF. The rearrangement uses TRBV7-9 and TRBJ2-6, with TRBD1 identical over 9 bases. Trimming removed 4 bases from V and 4 bases from J; junction bases left unmatched: 8. This CDR3 contains 17 residues. Germline assignment: CDR1 SEHNR and CDR2 FQNEAQ (reference sequence).

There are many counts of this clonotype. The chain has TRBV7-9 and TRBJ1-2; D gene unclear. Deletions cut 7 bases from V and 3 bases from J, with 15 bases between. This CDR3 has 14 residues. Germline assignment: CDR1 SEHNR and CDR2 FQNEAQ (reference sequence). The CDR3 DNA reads TGTGCCAGCATCCCCCGCCCATGGGACTATGGCTACACCTTC. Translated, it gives CASIPRPWDYGYTF.

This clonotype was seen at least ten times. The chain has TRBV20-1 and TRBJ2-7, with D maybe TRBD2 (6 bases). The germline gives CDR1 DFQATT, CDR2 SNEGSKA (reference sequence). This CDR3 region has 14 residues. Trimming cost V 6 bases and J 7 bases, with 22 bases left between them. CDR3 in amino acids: CSAPLRDFQGEQYF. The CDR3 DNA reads TGCAGTGCACCCCTCCGGGACTTCCAGGGAGAGCAGTACTTC.

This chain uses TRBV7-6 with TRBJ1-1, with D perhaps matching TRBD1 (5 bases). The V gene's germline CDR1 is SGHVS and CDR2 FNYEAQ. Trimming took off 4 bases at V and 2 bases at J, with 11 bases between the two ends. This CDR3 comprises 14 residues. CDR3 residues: CASSYQDINTEAFF. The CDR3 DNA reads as TGTGCCAGCAGCTACCAGGACATTAACACTGAAGCTTTCTTT.

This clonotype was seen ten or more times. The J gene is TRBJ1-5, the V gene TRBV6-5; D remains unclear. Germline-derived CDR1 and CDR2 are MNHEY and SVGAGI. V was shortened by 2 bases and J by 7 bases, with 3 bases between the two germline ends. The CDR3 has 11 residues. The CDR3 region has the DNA TGTGCCAGCAGTTACGACCAGCCCCAGCATTTT. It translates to CASSYDQPQHF.